This T cell receptor (beta chain) was obtained from a study of vaccination and CD4 T cells after COVID-19. Treatment here: roughly 11-day PBMC culture with coronavirus spike peptide pools or control peptides (ViraFEST assay). Ahead of the COVID-19 pandemic (2011-2018), the CD4+ T cells of the unexposed donor were collected. With the Oncomine TCR Beta short-read assay, DNA from cultured CD4+ T cells was sequenced. TCRdb ran MiXCR on the PCR reads and lists one entry per CDR3 protein. The sample has 3,000 to 3,500 distinct CDR3 sequences, 24% seen once. A note on this clonotype: Its antigen remains unidentified.

Sequences were obtained from CD4+ T cells from blood, cultured in vitro. The sequence was obtained from a human donor in good health.

CDR3 protein: CASSESTSGGNEQFF. The CDR3 DNA is TGTGCCAGCAGTGAATCGACCTCCGGAGGGAATGAGCAGTTCTTC. The rearrangement uses TRBV25-1 and TRBJ2-1; tentatively, D is TRBD2 (6 bases). V shed 1 base and J shed 7 bases, with 14 bases lying between them. Germline V gives CDR1 MGHDK, CDR2 SYGVNS. CDR3 length: 15 residues. The entire variable domain, with the rest obtained from reference TRBV25-1 and TRBJ2-1, is as follows: EADIYQTPRYLVIGTGKKITLECSQTMGHDKMYWYQQDPGMELHLIHYSYGVNSTEKGDLSSESTVSRIRTEHFPLTLESARPSHTSQYLCASSESTSGGNEQFFGPGTRLTVL.